The clone carrying this TCR beta chain occurred many times. A single record per CDR3 protein comes from TCRdb applying MiXCR to the reads. In the table there are about 180,000 distinct CDR3 sequences, about 15% of which are singletons. This entry is derived from a study of T cell repertoires in cytomegalovirus infection. The wider study: Indications came from public TCR beta signatures; they pointed to CMV infection and to a matching HLA type.

The CDR3 length is 16 residues. V was trimmed by 1 base and J by 2 bases, leaving 15 bases between them. In germline, CDR1 is MGHRA, CDR2 YSYEKL. The rearrangement links TRBV4-1 to TRBJ2-7, with TRBD1 as a possible D gene (6 bases). Sequenced material: PBMCs. The receptor's source is a human donor in good health (CMV status not recorded). Some clones in this sample may be carry-over from other donors' samples. Here the CDR3 reads CASSQGGPNSPYEQYF. DNA of the CDR3: TGCGCCAGCAGCCAAGGGGGGCCAAACTCTCCCTACGAGCAGTACTTC.